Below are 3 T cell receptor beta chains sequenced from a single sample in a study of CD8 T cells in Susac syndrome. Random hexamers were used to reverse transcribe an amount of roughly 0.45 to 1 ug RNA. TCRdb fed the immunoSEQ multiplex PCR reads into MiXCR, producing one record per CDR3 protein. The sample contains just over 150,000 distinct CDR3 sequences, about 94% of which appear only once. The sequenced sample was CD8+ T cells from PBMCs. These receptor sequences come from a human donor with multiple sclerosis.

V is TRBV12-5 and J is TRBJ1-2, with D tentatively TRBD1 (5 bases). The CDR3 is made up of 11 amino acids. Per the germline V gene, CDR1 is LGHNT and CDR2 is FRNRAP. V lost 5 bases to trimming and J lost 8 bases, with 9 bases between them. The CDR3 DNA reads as TGTGCTAGTGGTGCGGGGGACGGCTACACCTTC. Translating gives CASGAGDGYTF.

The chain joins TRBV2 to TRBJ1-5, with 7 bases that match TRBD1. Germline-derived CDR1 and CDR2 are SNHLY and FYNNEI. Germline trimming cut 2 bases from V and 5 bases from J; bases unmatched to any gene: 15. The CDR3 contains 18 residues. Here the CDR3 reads CASSETRGDRAGDQPQHF. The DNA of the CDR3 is TGTGCCAGCAGTGAAACTAGAGGCGACAGGGCGGGGGATCAGCCCCAGCATTTT.

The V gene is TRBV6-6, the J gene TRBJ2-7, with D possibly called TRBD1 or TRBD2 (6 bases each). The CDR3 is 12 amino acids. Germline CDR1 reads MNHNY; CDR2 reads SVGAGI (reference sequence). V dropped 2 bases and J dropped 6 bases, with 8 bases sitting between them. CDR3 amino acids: CASSYPGAEQYF. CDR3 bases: TGTGCCAGCAGTTACCCGGGGGCCGAGCAGTACTTC.